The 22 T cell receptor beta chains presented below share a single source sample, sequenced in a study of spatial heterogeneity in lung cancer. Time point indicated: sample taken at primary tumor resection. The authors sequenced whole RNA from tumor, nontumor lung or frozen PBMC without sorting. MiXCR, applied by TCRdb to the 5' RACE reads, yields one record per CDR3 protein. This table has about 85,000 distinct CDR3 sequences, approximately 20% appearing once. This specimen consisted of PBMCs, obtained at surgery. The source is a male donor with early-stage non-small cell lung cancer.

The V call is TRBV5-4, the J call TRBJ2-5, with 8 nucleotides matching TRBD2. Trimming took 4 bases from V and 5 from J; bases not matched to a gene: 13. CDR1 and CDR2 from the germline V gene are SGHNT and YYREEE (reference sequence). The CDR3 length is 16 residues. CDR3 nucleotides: TGTGCCAGCAGCCTCCCCCTTAGCGGGGAGAGGGAGACCCAGTACTTC. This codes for CASSLPLSGERETQYF.

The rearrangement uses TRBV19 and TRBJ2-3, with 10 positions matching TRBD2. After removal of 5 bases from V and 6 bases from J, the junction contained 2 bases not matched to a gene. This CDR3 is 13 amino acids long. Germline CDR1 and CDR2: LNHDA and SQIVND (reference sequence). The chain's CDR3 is CASSPGLADTQYF. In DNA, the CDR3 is TGTGCCAGTAGTCCGGGACTAGCGGATACGCAGTATTTT.

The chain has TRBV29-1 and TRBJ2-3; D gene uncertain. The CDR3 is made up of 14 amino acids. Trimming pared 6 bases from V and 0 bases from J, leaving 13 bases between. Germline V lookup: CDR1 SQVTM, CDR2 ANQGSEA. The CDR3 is CSVFGGSSTDTQYF. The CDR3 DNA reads TGCAGCGTCTTCGGCGGTTCTAGCACAGATACGCAGTATTTT.

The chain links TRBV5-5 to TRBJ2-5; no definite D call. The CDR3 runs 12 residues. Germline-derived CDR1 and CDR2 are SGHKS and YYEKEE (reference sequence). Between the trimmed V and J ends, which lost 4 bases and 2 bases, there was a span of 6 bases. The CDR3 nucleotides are TGTGCCAGCAGCCGACCACAAGAGACCCAGTACTTC. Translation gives CASSRPQETQYF.

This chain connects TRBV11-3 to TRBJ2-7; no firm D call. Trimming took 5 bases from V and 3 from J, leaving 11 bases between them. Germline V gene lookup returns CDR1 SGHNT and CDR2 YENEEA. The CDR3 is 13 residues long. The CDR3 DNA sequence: TGTGCCAGCAGCCCCCAACGTCTCTACGAGCAGTACTTC. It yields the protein CASSPQRLYEQYF. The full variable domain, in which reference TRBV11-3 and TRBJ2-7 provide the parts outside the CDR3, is EAGVVQSPRYKIIEKKQPVAFWCNPISGHNTLYWYLQNLGQGPELLIRYENEEAVDDSQLPKDRFSAERLKGVDSTLKIQPAELGDSAVYLCASSPQRLYEQYFGPGTRLTVT.

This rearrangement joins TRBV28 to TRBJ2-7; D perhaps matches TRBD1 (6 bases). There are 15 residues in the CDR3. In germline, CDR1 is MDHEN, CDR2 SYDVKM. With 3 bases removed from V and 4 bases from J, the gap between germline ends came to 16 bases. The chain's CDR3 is CASSFSSARGYEQYF. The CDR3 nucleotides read TGTGCCAGCAGTTTTTCGTCCGCGAGGGGGTACGAGCAGTACTTC.

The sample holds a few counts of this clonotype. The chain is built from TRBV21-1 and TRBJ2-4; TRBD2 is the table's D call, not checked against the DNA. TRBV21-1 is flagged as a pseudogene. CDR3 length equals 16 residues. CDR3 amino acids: CASSQPGLLAKNIQYF. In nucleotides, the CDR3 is TGTGCCAGCAGCCAACCGGGACTTCTAGCCAAAAACATTCAGTACTTC.

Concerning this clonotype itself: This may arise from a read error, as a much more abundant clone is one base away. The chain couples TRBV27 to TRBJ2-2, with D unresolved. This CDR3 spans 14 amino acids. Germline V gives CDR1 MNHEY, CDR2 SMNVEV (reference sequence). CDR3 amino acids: CGSSVTQNTGELFF. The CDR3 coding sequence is TGTGGCAGCAGCGTTACCCAGAACACCGGGGAGCTGTTTTTT.

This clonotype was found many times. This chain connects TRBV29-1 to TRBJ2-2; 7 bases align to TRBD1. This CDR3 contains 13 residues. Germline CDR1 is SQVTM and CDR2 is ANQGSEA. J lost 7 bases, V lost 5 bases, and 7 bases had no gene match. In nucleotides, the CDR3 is TGCAGCGTTCGGACAGGAACGAGCGGGGAGCTGTTTTTT. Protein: CSVRTGTSGELFF.

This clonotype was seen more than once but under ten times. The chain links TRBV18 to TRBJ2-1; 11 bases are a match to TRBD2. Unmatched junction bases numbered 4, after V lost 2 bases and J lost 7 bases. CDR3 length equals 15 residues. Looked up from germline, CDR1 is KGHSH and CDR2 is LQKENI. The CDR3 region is CASSPGLAGGNEQFF. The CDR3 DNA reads TGTGCCAGCTCACCAGGGCTAGCGGGAGGAAATGAGCAGTTCTTC.

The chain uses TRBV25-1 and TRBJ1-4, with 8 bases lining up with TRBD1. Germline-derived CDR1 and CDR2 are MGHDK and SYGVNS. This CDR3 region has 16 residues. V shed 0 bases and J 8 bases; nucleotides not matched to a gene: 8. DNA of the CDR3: TGTGCCAGCAGTGAATATTCAGGACAGGGTCACGAAAAACTGTTTTTT. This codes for CASSEYSGQGHEKLFF.

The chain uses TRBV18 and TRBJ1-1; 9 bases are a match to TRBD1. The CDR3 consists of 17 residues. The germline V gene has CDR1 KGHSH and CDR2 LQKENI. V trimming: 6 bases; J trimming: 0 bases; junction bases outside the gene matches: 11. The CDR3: CASSPQGTGTMNTEAFF. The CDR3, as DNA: TGTGCCAGCTCCCCCCAAGGGACAGGGACGATGAACACTGAAGCTTTCTTT.

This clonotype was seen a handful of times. CDR3 nucleotide sequence: TGTGCCAGCAGCGGGCCTGGCGCGACCTTCGGGTTCTTC. Its translation: CASSGPGATFGFF. The chain joins TRBV28 to TRBJ2-1, with D unresolved. CDR3 size: 13 residues. Trimming left V 6 bases short and J 15 bases short, with 21 bases between. Germline assignment: CDR1 MDHEN and CDR2 SYDVKM.

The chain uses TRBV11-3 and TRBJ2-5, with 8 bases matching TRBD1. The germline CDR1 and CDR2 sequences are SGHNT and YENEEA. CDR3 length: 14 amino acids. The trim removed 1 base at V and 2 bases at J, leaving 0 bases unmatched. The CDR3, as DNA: TGTGCCAGCAGCTTAGGGACAGGGCAAGAGACCCAGTACTTC. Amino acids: CASSLGTGQETQYF.

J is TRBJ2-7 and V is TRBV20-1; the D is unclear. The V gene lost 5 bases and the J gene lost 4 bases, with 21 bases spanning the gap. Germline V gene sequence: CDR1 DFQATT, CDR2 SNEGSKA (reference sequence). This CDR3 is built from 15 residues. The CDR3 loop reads CSAGYSHPPNYEQYF. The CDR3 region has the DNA TGCAGTGCTGGGTACAGTCACCCGCCCAATTACGAGCAGTACTTC.

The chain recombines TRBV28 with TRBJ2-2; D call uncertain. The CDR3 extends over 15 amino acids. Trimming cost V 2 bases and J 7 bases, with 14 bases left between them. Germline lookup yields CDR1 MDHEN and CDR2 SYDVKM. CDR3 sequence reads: CASSLDSAQDGELFF. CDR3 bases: TGTGCCAGCAGTTTAGACTCCGCGCAGGACGGGGAGCTGTTTTTT.

Written as DNA, the CDR3 is TGTGCCAGCAGTTTGGACAGGGCGGGGGGCTATAGCAATCAGCCCCAGCATTTT. It specifies CASSLDRAGGYSNQPQHF. The chain employs TRBV28 and TRBJ1-5; 8 bases align to TRBD1. The CDR3 consists of 18 residues. The V segment lost 3 bases and the J segment 0 bases; nucleotides outside the gene matches: 10. The germline CDR1 and CDR2 sequences are MDHEN and SYDVKM.

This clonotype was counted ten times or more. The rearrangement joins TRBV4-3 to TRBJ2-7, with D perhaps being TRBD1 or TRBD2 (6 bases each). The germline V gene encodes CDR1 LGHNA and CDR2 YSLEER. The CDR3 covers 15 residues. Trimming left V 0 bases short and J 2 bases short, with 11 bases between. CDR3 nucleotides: TGCGCCAGCAGCCAAGACCGGGGGCAAACCTACGAGCAGTACTTC. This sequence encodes CASSQDRGQTYEQYF.

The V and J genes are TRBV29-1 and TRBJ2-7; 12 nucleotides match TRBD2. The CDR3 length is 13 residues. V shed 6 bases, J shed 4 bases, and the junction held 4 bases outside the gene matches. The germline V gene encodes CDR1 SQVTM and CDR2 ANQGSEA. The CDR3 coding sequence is TGCAGCGTATGGACTAGCGGGATGTACGAGCAGTACTTC. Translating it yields CSVWTSGMYEQYF.

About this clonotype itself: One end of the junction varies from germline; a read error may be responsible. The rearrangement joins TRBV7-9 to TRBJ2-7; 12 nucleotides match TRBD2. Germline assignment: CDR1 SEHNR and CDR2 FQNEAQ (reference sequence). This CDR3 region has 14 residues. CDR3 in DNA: TGTGCCAGCAGCTCGAGTACTAGCGGGGGGATCTGGGACTTC. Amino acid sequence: CASSSSTSGGIWDF. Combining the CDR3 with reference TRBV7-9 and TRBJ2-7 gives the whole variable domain DTGVSQNPRHKITKRGQNVTFRCDPISEHNRLYWYRQTLGQGPEFLTYFQNEAQLEKSRLLSDRFSAERPKGSFSTLEIQRTEQGDSAMYLCASSSSTSGGIWDFGPGTRLTVT.

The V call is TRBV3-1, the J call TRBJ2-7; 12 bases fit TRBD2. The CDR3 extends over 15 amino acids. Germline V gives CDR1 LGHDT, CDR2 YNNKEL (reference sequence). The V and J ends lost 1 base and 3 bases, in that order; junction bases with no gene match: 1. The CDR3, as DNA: TGTGCCAGCAGCCAAGGGACTAGCGGGAACTACGAGCAGTACTTC. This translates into CASSQGTSGNYEQYF.

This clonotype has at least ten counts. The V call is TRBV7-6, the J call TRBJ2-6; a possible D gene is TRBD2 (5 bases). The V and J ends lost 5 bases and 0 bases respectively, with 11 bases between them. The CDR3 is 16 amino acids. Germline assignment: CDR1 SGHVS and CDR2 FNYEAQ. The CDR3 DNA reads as TGTGCCAGCAGCCACGGCGGGCTCTCTGGGGCCAACGTCCTGACTTTC. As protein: CASSHGGLSGANVLTF. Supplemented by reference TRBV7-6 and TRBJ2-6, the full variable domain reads GAGVSQSPRYKVTKRGQDVALRCDPISGHVSLYWYRQALGQGPEFLTYFNYEAQQDKSGLPNDRFSAERPEGSISTLTIQRTEQRDSAMYRCASSHGGLSGANVLTFGAGSRLTVL.